The rows below give T cell receptor beta chains drawn from one sample of a study of T cell repertoires in cytomegalovirus infection. Using its own MiXCR run on the reads, TCRdb lists one record per CDR3 protein. Seen here are about 900,000 distinct CDR3 sequences, approximately 30% observed once, and the top ten hold roughly 12%. Their cognate antigens are unknown. The source material was cultured CD8+ T cells from PBMCs, sampled from culture after CMV antigen stimulation. The origin of the receptors is a human donor in good health (CMV status not recorded). Some clones in this sample may be carry-over from other donors' samples. Both conserved end residues are part of each CDR3.

v_call,j_call,cdr3_aa
TRBV5-4,TRBJ1-2,CASSGREGGMSGYTF
TRBV9,TRBJ1-2,CASSVWGASYGYTF
TRBV27,TRBJ1-2,CASSPSAGDRGFYGYTF
TRBV12-3/TRBV12-4,TRBJ2-5,CASSPGGRQETQYF
TRBV3-1,TRBJ2-1,CASSQEGEGDEQFF
TRBV29-1,TRBJ1-2,CSVGTGRNYGYTF
TRBV19,TRBJ1-4,CASSPGFELEKLFF
TRBV7-2,TRBJ2-7,CASSSGTLSYEQYF
TRBV6-2/TRBV6-3,TRBJ1-1,CASSLRVLTEAFF
TRBV19,TRBJ1-1,CASSRGEGTEAFF
TRBV10-3,TRBJ2-1,CAIETGKDEQFF
TRBV7-7,TRBJ2-2,CASSSLLAGNRGELFF
TRBV19,TRBJ1-2,CATLGGGSGGYTF
TRBV28,TRBJ2-3,CASSFLAGGTSSTDTQYF